Reported below is one TCR beta chain. Authors' methods: Amplification with reference gene primers provided the estimates of nucleated cell counts. The data were produced by immunoSEQ multiplex PCR, yet TCRdb's version contains in-frame clones alone and is incomplete. V and J calls and clone size come straight from that table; D and trimming were deduced from the DNA. The table lists about 100,000 clones, about 80% of them singletons. The data derive from a study of blood T cell repertoires in COVID-19. About the research overall: Material from acute and convalescent COVID-19 was sourced from the United States, Italy and Spain. PBMCs, B-cell-depleted T cells, or T cells provided the cDNA or gDNA that made up the material.

The source of this sequence is a man between 65 and 85 years old with active or convalescent COVID-19. Sequenced material: peripheral blood.

The CDR3 spells CASTAGGDGYTF. DNA of the CDR3: TGTGCCAGCACCGCAGGAGGGGATGGCTACACCTTC. The J gene is TRBJ1-2, the V gene TRBV6-6; maybe TRBD1 (5 bases). Germline CDR1 reads MNHNY; CDR2 reads SVGAGI (reference sequence). V shed 7 bases and J shed 6 bases, with 12 bases lying between them. This CDR3 region has 12 residues.